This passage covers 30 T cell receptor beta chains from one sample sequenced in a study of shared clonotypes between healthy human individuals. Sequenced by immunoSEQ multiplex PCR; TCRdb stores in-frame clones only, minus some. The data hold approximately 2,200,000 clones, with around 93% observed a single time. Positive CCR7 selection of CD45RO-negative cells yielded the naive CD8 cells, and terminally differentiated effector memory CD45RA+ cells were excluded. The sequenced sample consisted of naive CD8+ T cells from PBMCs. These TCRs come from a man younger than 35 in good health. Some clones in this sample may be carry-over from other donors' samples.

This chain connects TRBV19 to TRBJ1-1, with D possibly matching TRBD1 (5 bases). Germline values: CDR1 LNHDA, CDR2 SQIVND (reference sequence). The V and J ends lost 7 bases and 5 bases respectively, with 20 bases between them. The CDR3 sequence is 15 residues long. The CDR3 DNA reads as TGTGCCAGTATCCCTCGGCGGGGCGCGGGAACTGAAGCTTTCTTT. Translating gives CASIPRRGAGTEAFF. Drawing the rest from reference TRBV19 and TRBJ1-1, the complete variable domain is DGGITQSPKYLFRKEGQNVTLSCEQNLNHDAMYWYRQDPGQGLRLIYYSQIVNDFQKGDIAEGYSVSREKKESFPLTVTSAQKNPTAFYLCASIPRRGAGTEAFFGQGTRLTVV.

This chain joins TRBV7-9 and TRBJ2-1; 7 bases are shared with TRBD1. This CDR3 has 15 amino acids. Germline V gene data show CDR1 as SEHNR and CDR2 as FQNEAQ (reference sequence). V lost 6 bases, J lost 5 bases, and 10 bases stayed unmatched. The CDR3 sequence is CASSDREGHHNEQFF. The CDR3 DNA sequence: TGTGCCAGCAGTGACAGGGAAGGGCATCACAATGAGCAGTTCTTC.

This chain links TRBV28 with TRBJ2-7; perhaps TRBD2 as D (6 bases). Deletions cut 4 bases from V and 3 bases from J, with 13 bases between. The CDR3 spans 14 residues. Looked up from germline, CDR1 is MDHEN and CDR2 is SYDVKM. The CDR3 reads CASSSYRESYEQYF. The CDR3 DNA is TGTGCCAGCAGTTCGTACCGGGAGAGCTACGAGCAGTACTTC.

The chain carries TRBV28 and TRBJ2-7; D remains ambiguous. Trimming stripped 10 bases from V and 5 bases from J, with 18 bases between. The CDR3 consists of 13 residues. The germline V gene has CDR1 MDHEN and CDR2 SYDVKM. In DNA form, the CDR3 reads TGTGCCACACGCCGCTGGGGTGACGACGAGCAGTACTTC. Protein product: CATRRWGDDEQYF. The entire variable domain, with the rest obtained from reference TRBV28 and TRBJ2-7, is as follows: DVKVTQSSRYLVKRTGEKVFLECVQDMDHENMFWYRQDPGLGLRLIYFSYDVKMKEKGDIPEGYSVSREKKERFSLILESASTNQTSMYLCATRRWGDDEQYFGPGTRLTVT.

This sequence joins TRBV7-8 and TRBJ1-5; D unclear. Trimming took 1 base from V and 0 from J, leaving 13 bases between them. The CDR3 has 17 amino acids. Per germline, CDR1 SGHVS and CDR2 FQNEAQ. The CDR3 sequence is CASSLDVRSNSNQPQHF. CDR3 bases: TGTGCCAGCAGCTTAGATGTCAGATCGAATAGCAATCAGCCCCAGCATTTT.

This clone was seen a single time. CDR3 residues: CASSHRGGAYNEQFF. The CDR3, as DNA: TGTGCCAGCAGTCATAGGGGAGGCGCCTACAATGAGCAGTTCTTC. The chain couples TRBV11-3 to TRBJ2-1, with D possibly being TRBD2 (6 bases). The CDR3 is made up of 15 amino acids. Germline loops: CDR1 SGHNT, CDR2 YENEEA. V was shortened by 6 bases and J by 2 bases, with 14 bases between the two germline ends.

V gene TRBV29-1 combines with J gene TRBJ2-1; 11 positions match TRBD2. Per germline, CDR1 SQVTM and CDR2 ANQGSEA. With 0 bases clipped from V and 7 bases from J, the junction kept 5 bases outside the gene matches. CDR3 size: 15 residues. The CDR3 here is CSVEDYGTSGNEQFF. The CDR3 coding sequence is TGCAGCGTTGAAGATTATGGGACTAGCGGAAATGAGCAGTTCTTC.

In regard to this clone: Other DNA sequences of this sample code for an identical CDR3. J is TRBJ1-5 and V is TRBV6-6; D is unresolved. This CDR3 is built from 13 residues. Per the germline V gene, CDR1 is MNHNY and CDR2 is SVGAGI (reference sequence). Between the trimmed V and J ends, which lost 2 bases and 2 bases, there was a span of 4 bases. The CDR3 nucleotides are TGTGCCAGCAGTTACGGGGGCAATCAGCCCCAGCATTTT. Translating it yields CASSYGGNQPQHF.

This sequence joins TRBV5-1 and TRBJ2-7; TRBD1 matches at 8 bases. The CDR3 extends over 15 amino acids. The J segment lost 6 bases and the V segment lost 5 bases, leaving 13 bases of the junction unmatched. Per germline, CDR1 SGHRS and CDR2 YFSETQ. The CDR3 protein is CASSRTGGRRGEQYF. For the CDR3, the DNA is TGCGCCAGCAGTAGAACAGGGGGAAGACGTGGCGAGCAGTACTTC. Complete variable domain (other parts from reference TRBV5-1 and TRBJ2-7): KAGVTQTPRYLIKTRGQQVTLSCSPISGHRSVSWYQQTPGQGLQFLFEYFSETQRNKGNFPGRFSGRQFSNSRSEMNVSTLELGDSALYLCASSRTGGRRGEQYFGPGTRLTVT.

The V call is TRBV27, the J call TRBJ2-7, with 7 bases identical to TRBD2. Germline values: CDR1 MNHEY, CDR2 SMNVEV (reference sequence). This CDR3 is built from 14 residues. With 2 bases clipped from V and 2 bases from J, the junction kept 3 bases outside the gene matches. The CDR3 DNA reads TGTGCCAGCAGTTTAGCGGGAGCGGCCTACGAGCAGTACTTC. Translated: CASSLAGAAYEQYF.

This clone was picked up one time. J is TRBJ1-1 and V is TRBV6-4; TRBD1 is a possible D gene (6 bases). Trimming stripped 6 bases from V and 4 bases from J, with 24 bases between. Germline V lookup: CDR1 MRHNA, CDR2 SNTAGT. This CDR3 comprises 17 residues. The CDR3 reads CASRDRNRTVDGTEAFF. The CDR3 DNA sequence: TGTGCCAGCAGAGATAGAAACCGGACAGTCGACGGCACTGAAGCTTTCTTT.

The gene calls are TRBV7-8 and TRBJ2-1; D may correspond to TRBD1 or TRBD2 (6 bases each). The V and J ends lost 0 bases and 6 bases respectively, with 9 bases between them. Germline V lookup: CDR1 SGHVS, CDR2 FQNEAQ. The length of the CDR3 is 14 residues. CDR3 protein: CASSLARGANEQFF. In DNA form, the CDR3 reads TGTGCCAGCAGCTTAGCGAGGGGGGCCAATGAGCAGTTCTTC.

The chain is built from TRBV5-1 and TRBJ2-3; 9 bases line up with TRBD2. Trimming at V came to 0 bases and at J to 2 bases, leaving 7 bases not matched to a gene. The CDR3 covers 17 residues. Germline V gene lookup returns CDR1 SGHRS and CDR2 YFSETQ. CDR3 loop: CASSLATSGSLTDTQYF. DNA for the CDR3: TGCGCCAGCAGCTTGGCGACTAGCGGTTCCCTCACAGATACGCAGTATTTT.

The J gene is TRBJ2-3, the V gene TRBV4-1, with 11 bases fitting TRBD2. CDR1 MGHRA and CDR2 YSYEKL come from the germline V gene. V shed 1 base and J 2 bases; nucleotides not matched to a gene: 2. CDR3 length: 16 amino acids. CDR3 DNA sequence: TGCGCCAGCAGCCAAGTGACTAGCGGGGCCACAGATACGCAGTATTTT. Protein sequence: CASSQVTSGATDTQYF.

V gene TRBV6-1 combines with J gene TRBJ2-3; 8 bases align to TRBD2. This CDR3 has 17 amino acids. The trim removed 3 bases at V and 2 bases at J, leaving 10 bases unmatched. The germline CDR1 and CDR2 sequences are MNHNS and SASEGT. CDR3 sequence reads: CASSEPFGGRHTDTQYF. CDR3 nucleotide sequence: TGTGCCAGCAGTGAGCCCTTTGGCGGGAGGCACACAGATACGCAGTATTTT.

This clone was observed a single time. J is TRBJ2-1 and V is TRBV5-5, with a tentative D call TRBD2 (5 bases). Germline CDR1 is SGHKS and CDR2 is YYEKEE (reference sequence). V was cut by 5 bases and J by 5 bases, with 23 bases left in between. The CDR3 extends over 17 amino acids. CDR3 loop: CASSIFSGLALHNEQFF. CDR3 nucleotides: TGTGCCAGCAGTATTTTCTCTGGCCTAGCTCTCCACAATGAGCAGTTCTTC.

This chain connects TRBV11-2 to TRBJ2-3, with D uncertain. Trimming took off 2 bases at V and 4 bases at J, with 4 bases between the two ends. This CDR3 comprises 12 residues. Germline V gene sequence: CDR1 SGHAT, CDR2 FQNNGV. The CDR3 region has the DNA TGTGCCAGCAGCTTATTGCCAGATACGCAGTATTTT. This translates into CASSLLPDTQYF.

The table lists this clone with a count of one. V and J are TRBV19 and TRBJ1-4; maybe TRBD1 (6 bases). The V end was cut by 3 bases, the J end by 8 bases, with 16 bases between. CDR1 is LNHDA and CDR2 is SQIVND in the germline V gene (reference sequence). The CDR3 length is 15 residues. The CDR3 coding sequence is TGTGCCAGTAGTATGTCGACAGGCCCCGGCGAAAAACTGTTTTTT. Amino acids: CASSMSTGPGEKLFF. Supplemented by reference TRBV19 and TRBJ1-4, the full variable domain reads DGGITQSPKYLFRKEGQNVTLSCEQNLNHDAMYWYRQDPGQGLRLIYYSQIVNDFQKGDIAEGYSVSREKKESFPLTVTSAQKNPTAFYLCASSMSTGPGEKLFFGSGTQLSVL.

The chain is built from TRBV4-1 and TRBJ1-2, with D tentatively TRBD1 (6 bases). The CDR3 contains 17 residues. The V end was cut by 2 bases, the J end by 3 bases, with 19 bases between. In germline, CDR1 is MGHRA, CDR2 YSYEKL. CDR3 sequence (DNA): TGCGCCAGCAGCCAACCCCCTGGGGGGCGCGAGGACTATGGCTACACCTTC. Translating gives CASSQPPGGREDYGYTF.

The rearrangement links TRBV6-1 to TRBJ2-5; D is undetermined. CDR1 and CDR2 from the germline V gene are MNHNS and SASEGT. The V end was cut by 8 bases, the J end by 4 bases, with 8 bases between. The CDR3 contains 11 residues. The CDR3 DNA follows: TGTGCCAGCTTTTGGGGAGAGACCCAGTACTTC. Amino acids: CASFWGETQYF.

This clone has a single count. The DNA for the CDR3 is TGTGCCAGCAGTCCTCCTACAGGGTTAGCCTACGAGCAGTACTTC. It specifies CASSPPTGLAYEQYF. This chain uses TRBV28 with TRBJ2-7; a weak D match, TRBD1 (6 bases). V was clipped by 5 bases and J by 2 bases, with 16 bases between them. Germline CDR1 reads MDHEN; CDR2 reads SYDVKM. The CDR3 spans 15 residues.

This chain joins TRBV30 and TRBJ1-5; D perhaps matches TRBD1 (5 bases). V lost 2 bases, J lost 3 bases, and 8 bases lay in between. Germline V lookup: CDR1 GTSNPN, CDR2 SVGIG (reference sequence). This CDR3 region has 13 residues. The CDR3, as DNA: TGTGCCTGGAGTTGGGGGTACAATCAGCCCCAGCATTTT. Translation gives CAWSWGYNQPQHF.

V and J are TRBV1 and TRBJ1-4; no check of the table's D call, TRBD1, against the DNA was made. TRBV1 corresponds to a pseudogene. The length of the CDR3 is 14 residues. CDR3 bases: TGCACCAGCAGTTACGGGACACGAAATGAAAAACTGTTTTTT. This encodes CTSSYGTRNEKLFF.

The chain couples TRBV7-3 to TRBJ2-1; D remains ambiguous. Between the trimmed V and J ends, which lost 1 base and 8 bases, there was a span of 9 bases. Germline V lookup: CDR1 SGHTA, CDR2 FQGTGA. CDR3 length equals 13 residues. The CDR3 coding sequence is TGTGCCAGCAGCTTAAGCCCTGCCTATGAGCAGTTCTTC. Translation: CASSLSPAYEQFF.

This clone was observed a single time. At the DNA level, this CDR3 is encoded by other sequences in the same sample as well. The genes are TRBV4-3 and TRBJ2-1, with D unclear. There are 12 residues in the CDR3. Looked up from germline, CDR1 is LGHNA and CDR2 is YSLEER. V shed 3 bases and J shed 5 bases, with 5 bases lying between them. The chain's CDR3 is CASSHIDNEQFF. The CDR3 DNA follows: TGCGCCAGCAGCCACATTGACAATGAGCAGTTCTTC.

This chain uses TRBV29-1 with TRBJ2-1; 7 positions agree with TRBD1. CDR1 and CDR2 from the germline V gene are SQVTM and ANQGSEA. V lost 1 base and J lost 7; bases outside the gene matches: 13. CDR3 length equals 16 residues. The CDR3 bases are TGCAGCGTTGAAGTGAGGGGACAGAGCCCCGGTAATGAGCAGTTCTTC. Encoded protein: CSVEVRGQSPGNEQFF.

The CDR3 reads CASSPHRGVTGELFF. The CDR3 DNA reads TGTGCCAGCAGCCCCCACAGGGGCGTGACCGGGGAGCTGTTTTTT. V usage is TRBV9 and J usage is TRBJ2-2; the match to TRBD1 covers 7 bases. V gave up 4 bases and J gave up 5 bases; unmatched junction bases: 8. Germline CDR1 is SGDLS and CDR2 is YYNGEE. This CDR3 contains 15 residues.

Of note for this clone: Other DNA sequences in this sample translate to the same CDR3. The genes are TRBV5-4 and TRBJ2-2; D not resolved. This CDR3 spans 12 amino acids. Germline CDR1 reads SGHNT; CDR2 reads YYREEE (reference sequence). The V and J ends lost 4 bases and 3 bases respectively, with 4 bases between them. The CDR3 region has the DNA TGTGCCAGCAGCCTTGACACCGGGGAGCTGTTTTTT. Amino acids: CASSLDTGELFF.

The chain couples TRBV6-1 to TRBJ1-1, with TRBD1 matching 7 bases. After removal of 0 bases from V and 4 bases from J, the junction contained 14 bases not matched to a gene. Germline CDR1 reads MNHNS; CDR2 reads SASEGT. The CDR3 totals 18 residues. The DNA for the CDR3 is TGTGCCAGCAGTGAAGCGCTTCATTCGGGACAGCTTCTCACTGAAGCTTTCTTT. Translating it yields CASSEALHSGQLLTEAFF.

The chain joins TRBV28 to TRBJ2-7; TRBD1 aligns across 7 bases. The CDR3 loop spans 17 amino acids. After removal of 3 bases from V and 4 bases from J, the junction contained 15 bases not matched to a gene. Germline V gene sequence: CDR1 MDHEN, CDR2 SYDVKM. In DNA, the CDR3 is TGTGCCAGCAGTTTCGTAGGTGGGGAAGGGGGCAGATACGAGCAGTACTTC. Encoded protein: CASSFVGGEGGRYEQYF.